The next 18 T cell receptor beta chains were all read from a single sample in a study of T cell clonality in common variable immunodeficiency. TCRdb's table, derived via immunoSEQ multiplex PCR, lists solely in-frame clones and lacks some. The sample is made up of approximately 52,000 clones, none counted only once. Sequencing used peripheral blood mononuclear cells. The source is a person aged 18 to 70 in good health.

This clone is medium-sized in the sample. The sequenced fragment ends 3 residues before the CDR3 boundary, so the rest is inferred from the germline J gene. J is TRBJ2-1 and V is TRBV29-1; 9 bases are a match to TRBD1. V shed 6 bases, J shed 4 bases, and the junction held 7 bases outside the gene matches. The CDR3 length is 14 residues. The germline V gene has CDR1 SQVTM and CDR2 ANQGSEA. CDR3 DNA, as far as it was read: TGCAGCGTCGCCGGGACAGGGTCTTACAATGAG. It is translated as CSVAGTGSYNE. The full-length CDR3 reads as CSVAGTGSYNEQFF.

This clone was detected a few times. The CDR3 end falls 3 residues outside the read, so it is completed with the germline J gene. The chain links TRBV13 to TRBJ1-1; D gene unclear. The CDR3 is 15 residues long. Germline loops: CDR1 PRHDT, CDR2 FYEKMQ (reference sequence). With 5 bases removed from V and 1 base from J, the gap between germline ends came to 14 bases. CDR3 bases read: TGTGCCAGCAGCCCCGAGCGGGGAGGGAACACTGAA. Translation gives CASSPERGGNTE. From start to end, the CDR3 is CASSPERGGNTEAFF.

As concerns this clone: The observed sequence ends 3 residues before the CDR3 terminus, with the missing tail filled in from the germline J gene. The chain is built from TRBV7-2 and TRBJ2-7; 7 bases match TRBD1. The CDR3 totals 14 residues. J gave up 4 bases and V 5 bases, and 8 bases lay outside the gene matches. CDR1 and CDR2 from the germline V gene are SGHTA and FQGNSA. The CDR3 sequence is CASSPDRARYEQYF. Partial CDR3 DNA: TGTGCCAGCAGCCCAGACAGGGCCCGATACGAG.

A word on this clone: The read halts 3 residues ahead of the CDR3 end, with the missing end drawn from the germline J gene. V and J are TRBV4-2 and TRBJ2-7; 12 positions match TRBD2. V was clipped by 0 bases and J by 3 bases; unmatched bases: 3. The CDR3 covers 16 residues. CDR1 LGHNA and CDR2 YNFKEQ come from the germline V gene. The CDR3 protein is CASSQDTSGRFYEQYF. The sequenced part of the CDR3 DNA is TGTGCCAGCAGCCAAGACACTAGCGGGAGGTTCTACGAG.

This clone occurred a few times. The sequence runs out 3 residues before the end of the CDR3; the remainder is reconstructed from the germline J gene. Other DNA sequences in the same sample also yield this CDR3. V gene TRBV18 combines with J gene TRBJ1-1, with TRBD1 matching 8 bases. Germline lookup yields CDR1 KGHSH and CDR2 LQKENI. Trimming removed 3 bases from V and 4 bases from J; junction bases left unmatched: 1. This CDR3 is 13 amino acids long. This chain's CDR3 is CASSPDRVTEAFF. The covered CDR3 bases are TGTGCCAGCTCACCGGACAGGGTCACTGAA.

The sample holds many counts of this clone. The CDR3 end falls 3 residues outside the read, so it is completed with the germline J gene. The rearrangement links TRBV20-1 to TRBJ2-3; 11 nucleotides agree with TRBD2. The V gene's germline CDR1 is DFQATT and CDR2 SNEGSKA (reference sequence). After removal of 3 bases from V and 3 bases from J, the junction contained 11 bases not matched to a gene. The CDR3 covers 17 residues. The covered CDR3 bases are TGCAGTGCTAGGCAATTAATAGCGGGAGGGCCGACAGATACG. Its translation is CSARQLIAGGPTDT. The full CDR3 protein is CSARQLIAGGPTDTQYF.

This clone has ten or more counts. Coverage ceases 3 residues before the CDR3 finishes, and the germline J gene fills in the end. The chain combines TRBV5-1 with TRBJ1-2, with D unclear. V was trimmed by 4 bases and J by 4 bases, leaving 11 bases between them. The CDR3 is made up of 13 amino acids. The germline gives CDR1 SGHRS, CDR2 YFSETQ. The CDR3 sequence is CASSVDGPYGYTF. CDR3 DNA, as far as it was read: TGCGCCAGCAGCGTGGACGGTCCCTATGGC.

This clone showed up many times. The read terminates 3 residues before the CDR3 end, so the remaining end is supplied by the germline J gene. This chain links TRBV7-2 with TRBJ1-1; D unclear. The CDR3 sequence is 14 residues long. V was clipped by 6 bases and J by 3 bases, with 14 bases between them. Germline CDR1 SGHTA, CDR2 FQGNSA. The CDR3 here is CASSPGWGYTEAFF. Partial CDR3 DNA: TGTGCCAGCAGTCCGGGGTGGGGATACACTGAA. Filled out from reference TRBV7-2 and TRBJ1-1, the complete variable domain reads GAGVSQSPSNKVTEKGKDVELRCDPISGHTALYWYRQSLGQGLEFLIYFQGNSAPDKSGLPSDRFSAERTGGSVSTLTIQRTQQEDSAVYLCASSPGWGYTEAFFGQGTRLTVV.

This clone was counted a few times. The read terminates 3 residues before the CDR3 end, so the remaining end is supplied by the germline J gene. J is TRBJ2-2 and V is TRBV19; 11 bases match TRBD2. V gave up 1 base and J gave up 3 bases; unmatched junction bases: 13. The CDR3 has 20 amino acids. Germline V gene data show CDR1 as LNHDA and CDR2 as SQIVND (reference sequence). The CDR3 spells CASSIALTSGRVSDTGELFF. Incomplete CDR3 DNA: TGTGCCAGTAGTATAGCTCTAACTAGCGGGAGAGTGTCGGACACCGGGGAG.

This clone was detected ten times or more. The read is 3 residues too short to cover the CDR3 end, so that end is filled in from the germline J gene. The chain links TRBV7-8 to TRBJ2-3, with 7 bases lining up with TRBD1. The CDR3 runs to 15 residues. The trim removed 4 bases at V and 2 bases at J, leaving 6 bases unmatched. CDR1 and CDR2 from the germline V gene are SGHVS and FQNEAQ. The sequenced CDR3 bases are TGTGCCAGCAGCTACACCACAGGGGACACAGATACG. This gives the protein CASSYTTGDTDT. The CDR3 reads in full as CASSYTTGDTDTQYF.

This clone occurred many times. The CDR3 DNA, read in part, is TGTGCCATCAGTGAGTCCGAAGCGGAAGAGACC. Protein product: CAISESEAEET. The complete CDR3 sequence is CAISESEAEETQYF. The V call is TRBV10-3, the J call TRBJ2-5, with D possibly being TRBD2 (5 bases). The CDR3 goes on 3 residues after the read ends, and that part is filled in from the germline J gene. The CDR3 length is 14 residues. Germline CDR1 ENHRY, CDR2 SYGVKD. Trimming shortened V by 0 bases and J by 3 bases, and 8 bases separated the two germline ends.

The CDR3 bases that were read are TGCAGTGCTACCACAGGGGACCGAGGC. It yields the protein CSATTGDRG. The CDR3 in full is CSATTGDRGYTF. The chain carries TRBV20-1 and TRBJ1-2; 7 nucleotides match TRBD1. The read terminates 3 residues before the CDR3 end, so the remaining end is supplied by the germline J gene. This CDR3 has 12 residues. From germline, CDR1 is DFQATT and CDR2 SNEGSKA (reference sequence).

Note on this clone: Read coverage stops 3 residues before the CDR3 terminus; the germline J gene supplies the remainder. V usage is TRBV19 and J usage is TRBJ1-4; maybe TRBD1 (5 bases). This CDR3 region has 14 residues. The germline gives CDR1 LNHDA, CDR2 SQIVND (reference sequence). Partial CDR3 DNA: TGTGCCAGTACGACCGGCTCTGGGGCCAACGTA. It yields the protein CASTTGSGANV. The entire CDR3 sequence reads CASTTGSGANVLFF.

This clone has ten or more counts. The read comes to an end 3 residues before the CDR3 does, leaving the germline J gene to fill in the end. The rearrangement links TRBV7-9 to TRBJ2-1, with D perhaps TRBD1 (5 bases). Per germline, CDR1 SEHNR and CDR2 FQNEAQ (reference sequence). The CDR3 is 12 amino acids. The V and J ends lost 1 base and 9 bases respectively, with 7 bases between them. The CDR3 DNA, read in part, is TGTGCCAGCAGCTTAGAGGGGTTTGAG. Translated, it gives CASSLEGFE. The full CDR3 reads CASSLEGFEQFF. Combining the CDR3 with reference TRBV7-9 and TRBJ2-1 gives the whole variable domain DTGVSQNPRHKITKRGQNVTFRCDPISEHNRLYWYRQTLGQGPEFLTYFQNEAQLEKSRLLSDRFSAERPKGSFSTLEIQRTEQGDSAMYLCASSLEGFEQFFGPGTRLTVL.

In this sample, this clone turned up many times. Here the CDR3 reads CASSLGLAGQSSYNEQFF. The sequenced CDR3 bases are TGTGCCAGCAGCTTAGGACTAGCGGGCCAGAGCTCCTACAATGAG. The chain is built from TRBV13 and TRBJ2-1, with TRBD2 matching 9 bases. The CDR3 extends 3 residues past the end of the read, so its final part is completed from the germline J gene. Trimming removed 0 bases from V and 0 bases from J; junction bases left unmatched: 6. The length of the CDR3 is 18 residues. CDR1 is PRHDT and CDR2 is FYEKMQ in the germline V gene (reference sequence).

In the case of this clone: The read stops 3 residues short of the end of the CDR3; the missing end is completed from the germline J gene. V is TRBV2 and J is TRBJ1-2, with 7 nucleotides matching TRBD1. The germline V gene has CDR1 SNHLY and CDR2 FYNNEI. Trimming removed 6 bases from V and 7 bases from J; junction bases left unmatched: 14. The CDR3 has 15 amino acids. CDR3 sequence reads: CASSEPPRQGRGYTF. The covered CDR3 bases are TGTGCCAGCAGCGAACCCCCTAGACAGGGACGTGGC.

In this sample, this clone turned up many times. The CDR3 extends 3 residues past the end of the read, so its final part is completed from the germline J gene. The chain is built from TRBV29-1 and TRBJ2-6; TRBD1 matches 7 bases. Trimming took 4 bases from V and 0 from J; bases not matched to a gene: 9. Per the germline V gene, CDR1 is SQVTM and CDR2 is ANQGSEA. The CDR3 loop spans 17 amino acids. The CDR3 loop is CSVGLDRRPSGANVLTF. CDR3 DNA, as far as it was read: TGCAGCGTTGGTCTGGACAGGCGCCCCTCTGGGGCCAACGTC.

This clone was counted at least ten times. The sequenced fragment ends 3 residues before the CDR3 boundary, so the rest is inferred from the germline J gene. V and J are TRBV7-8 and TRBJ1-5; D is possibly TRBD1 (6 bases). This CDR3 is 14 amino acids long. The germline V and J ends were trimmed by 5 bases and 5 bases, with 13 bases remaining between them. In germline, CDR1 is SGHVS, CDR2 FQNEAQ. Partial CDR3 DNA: TGTGCCAGCAGCGGGGGAGGGGGTGATCAGCCC. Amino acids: CASSGGGGDQP. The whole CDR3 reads CASSGGGGDQPQHF.